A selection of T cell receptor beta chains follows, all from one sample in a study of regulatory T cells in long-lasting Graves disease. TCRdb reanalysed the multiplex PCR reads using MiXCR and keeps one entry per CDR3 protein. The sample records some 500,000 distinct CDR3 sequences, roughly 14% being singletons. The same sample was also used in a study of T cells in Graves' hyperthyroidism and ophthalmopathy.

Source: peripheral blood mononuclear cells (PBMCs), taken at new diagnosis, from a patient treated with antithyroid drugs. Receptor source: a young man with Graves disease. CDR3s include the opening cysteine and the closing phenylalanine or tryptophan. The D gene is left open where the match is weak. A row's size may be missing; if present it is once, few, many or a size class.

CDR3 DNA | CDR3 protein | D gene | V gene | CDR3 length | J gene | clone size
TGTGCCAGCAGTTTAGCCGACGGACCGACCTACGAGCAGTACTTC | CASSLADGPTYEQYF | NA | TRBV27 | 15 | TRBJ2-7 | once
TGTGCCACCAGCAGAGTTAGGACTAGCGGGGCCACCGGGGAGCTGTTTTTT | CATSRVRTSGATGELFF | TRBD2 | TRBV15 | 17 | TRBJ2-2 | few
TGTGCCAGCAGTGAAGCGAACACTGAAGCTTTCTTT | CASSEANTEAFF | NA | TRBV6-1 | 12 | TRBJ1-1 | many
TGTGCCAGCTCAGCCCGCGCAGGGCGGGAGCAGTACTTC | CASSARAGREQYF | NA | TRBV18 | 13 | TRBJ2-7 | many
TGTGCCAGCAGAGCCGACAGGACCGGGGAGCTGTTTTTT | CASRADRTGELFF | NA | TRBV9 | 13 | TRBJ2-2 | NA
TGCAGTGCTAGGACAGGGTCAGATACGCAGTATTTT | CSARTGSDTQYF | TRBD1 | TRBV20-1 | 12 | TRBJ2-3 | many
TGTGCCATACTAGCGGGGCTCTACAATGAGCAGTTCTTC | CAILAGLYNEQFF | TRBD2 | TRBV10-3 | 13 | TRBJ2-1 | few
TGTGCCAGCAGTGATTCGCCACAGTTCTACGAGCAGTACTTC | CASSDSPQFYEQYF | NA | TRBV6-1 | 14 | TRBJ2-7 | many
TGCAGTGCTAGGGCCCGAAGGAACAGGGGGTTTATCTATGGCTACACCTTC | CSARARRNRGFIYGYTF | TRBD1 | TRBV20-1 | 17 | TRBJ1-2 | NA
TGTGCCAGCAGCTTTAGCGGGAGCCGTAATGAGCAGTTCTTC | CASSFSGSRNEQFF | TRBD2 | TRBV7-9 | 14 | TRBJ2-1 | many
TGCGCCAGCAATGAGCGGGAGGGTCGGCAGTACTTC | CASNEREGRQYF | TRBD2 | TRBV5-1 | 12 | TRBJ2-7 | few